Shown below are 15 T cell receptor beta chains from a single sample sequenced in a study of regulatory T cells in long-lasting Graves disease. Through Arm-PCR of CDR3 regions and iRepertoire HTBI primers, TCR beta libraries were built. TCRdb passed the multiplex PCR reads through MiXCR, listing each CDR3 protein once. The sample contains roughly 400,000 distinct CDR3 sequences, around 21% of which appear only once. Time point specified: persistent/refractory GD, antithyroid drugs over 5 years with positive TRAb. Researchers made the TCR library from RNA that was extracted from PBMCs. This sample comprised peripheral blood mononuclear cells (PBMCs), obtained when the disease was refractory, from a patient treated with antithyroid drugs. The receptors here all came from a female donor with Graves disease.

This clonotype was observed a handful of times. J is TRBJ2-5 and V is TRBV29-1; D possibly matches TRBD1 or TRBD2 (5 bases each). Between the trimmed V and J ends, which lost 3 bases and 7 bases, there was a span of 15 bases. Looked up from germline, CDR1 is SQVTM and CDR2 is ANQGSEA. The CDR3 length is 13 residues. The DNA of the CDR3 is TGCAGCGTTGAGGAGTCAGCGAGGGGGACCCAGTACTTC. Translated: CSVEESARGTQYF.

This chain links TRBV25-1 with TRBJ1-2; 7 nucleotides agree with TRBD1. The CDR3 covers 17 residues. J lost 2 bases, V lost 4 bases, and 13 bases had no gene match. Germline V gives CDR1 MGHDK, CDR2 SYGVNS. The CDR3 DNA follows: TGTGCCAGCAGTGGTATGGGTACGGGACAGATAAACTATGGCTACACCTTC. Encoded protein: CASSGMGTGQINYGYTF.

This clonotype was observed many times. This CDR3 reads CASRPTWETQYF. As DNA, the CDR3 is TGTGCCAGCAGACCGACTTGGGAGACCCAGTACTTC. This chain links TRBV7-9 with TRBJ2-5, with D hard to call. This CDR3 has 12 amino acids. The V gene's germline CDR1 is SEHNR and CDR2 FQNEAQ (reference sequence). Between the trimmed V and J ends, which lost 6 bases and 5 bases, there was a span of 10 bases.

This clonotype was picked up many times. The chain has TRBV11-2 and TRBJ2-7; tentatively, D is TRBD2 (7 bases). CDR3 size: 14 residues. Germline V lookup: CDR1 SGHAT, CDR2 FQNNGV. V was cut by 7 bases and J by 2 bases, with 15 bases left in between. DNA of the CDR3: TGTGCCAGCAACTGGAGGGGGGGAACCTACGAGCAGTACTTC. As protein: CASNWRGGTYEQYF.

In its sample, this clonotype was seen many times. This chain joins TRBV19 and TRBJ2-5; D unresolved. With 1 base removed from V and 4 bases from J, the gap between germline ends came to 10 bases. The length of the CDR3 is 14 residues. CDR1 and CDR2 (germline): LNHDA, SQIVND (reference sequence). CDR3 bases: TGTGCCAGTAGTATAGCGAACGGCAGAGAGACCCAGTACTTC. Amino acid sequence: CASSIANGRETQYF.

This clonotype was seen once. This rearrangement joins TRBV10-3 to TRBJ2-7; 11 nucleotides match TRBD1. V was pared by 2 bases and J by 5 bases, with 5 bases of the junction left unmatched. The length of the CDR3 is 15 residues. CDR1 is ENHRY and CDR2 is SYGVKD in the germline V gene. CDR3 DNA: TGTGCCATCAGTGAGCCGGGACAGGGGGTCCACGAGCAGTACTTC. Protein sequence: CAISEPGQGVHEQYF.

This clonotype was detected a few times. The CDR3 region is CASRETANYGYTF. In nucleotides, the CDR3 is TGTGCCAGTCGAGAGACAGCTAACTATGGCTACACCTTC. V is TRBV6-1 and J is TRBJ1-2; TRBD1 is a possible D gene (5 bases). Trimming stripped 9 bases from V and 0 bases from J, with 11 bases between. This CDR3 comprises 13 residues. CDR1 is MNHNS and CDR2 is SASEGT in the germline V gene.

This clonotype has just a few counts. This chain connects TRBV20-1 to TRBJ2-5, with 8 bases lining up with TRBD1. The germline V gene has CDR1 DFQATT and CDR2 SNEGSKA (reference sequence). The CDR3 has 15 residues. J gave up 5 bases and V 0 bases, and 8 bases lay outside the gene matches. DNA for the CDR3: TGCAGTGCTAGAGATTCTCGGACAGGGATCGAGACCCAGTACTTC. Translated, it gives CSARDSRTGIETQYF.

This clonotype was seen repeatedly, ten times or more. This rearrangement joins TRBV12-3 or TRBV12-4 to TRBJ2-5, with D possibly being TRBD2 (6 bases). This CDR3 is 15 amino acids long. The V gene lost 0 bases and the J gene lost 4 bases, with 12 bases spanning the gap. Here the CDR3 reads CASSLAGGARETQYF. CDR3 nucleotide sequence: TGTGCCAGCAGTTTAGCCGGGGGAGCGCGAGAGACCCAGTACTTC.

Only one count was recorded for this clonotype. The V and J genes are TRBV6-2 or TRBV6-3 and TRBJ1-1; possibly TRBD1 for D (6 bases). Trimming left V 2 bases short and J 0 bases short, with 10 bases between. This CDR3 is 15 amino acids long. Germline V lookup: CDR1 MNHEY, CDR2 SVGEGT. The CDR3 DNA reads TGTGCCAGCAGTTACGAGGGGGTCGTGAACACTGAAGCTTTCTTT. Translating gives CASSYEGVVNTEAFF.

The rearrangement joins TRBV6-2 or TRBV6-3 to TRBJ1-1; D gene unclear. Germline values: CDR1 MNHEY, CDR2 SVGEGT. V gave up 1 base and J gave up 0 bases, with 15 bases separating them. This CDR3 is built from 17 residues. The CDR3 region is CASSYFFSAQLNTEAFF. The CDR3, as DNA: TGTGCCAGCAGTTACTTCTTTTCGGCCCAATTGAACACTGAAGCTTTCTTT.

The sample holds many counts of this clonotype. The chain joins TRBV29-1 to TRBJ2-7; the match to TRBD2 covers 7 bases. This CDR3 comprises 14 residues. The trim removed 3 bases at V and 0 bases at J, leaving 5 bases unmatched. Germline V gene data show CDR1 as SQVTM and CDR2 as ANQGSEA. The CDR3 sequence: CSVEESSGSYEQYF. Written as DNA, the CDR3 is TGCAGCGTTGAGGAGTCTAGCGGCTCCTACGAGCAGTACTTC.

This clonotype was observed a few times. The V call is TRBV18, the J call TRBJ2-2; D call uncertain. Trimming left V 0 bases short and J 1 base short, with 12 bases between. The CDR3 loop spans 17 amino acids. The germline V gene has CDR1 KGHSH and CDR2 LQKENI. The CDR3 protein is CASSPPRQFRNTGELFF. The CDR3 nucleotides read TGTGCCAGCTCACCACCGCGGCAGTTCAGGAACACCGGGGAGCTGTTTTTT.

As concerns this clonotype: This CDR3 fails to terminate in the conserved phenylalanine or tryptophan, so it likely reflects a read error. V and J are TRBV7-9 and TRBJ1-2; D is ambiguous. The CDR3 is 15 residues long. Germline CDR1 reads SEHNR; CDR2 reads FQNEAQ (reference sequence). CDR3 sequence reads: CASSVVLWANHGYTL. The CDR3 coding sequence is TGTGCCAGCAGCGTCGTGCTATGGGCTAACCATGGCTACACCCTC.

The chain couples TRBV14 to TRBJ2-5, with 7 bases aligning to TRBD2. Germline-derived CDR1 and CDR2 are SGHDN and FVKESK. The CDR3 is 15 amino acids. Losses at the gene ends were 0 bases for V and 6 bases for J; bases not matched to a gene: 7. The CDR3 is CASSQDLGGSQTQYF. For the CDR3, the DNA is TGTGCCAGCAGCCAAGATCTGGGCGGGAGCCAGACCCAGTACTTC. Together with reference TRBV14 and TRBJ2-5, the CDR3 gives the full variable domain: EAGVTQFPSHSVIEKGQTVTLRCDPISGHDNLYWYRRVMGKEIKFLLHFVKESKQDESGMPNNRFLAERTGGTYSTLKVQPAELEDSGVYFCASSQDLGGSQTQYFGPGTRLLVL.